The T cell receptor beta chain described here comes from a study of shared clonotypes between healthy human individuals. TCRdb's copy holds only in-frame clones and misses some; the assay was immunoSEQ multiplex PCR. The repertoire holds about 1 million clones, with under 80% as singletons. CDR1 SGHAT and CDR2 FQDESV come from the germline V gene (reference sequence). CDR3 length equals 15 residues. The V and J ends lost 5 bases and 0 bases respectively, with 13 bases between them. V usage is TRBV11-1 and J usage is TRBJ2-5, with D perhaps assigned TRBD1 or TRBD2 (5 bases each). The sequenced material came from memory CD4+ T cells sorted from blood. Subset indicated: CD45RA-negative fraction. This clonotype was obtained from a man younger than 35 in good health. The CDR3 DNA reads as TGTGCCAGCAGCCCCGGGGCAGGGAACCAAGAGACCCAGTACTTC. It is translated as CASSPGAGNQETQYF.